This paragraph covers one T cell receptor beta chain sequence. Its antigen remains unknown. This entry is derived from a study of cytomegalovirus exposure and HLA in healthy donors. Produced via immunoSEQ multiplex PCR; TCRdb's table is partial and in-frame only. The table shows 100,000 to 150,000 clones, with 80% to 90% occurring only once. Overall study results and limits: Cytomegalovirus-associated status was assigned to around 160 TCR beta chains.

The junction had 5 bases not matched to a gene; V was cut back by 4 bases and J by 7 bases. This CDR3 contains 14 residues. Germline-derived CDR1 and CDR2 are SGDLS and YYNGEE. The clonotype originates from a woman aged 18-29 years in good health and CMV-seronegative. The J gene is TRBJ1-6, the V gene TRBV9; TRBD1 agrees at 7 bases. The material sequenced was PBMCs. DNA of the CDR3: TGTGCCAGCAGCCCCAGGGACAGAAATTCACCCCTCCACTTT. This sequence encodes CASSPRDRNSPLHF. Full variable domain (rest looked up from reference TRBV9 and TRBJ1-6): DSGVTQTPKHLITATGQRVTLRCSPRSGDLSVYWYQQSLDQGLQFLIQYYNGEERAKGNILERFSAQQFPDLHSELNLSSLELGDSALYFCASSPRDRNSPLHFGNGTRLTVT.